The text below deals with one T cell receptor (beta chain). These data come from a study of identical twins. TCRdb re-analysed the 5' RACE reads in MiXCR, keeping a single row per CDR3 protein. The repertoire holds about 690,000 distinct CDR3 sequences, with over 20% as singletons. The CDR3 runs 20 residues. The V and J ends lost 2 bases and 0 bases, in that order; junction bases with no gene match: 12. Germline CDR1 is MNHEY and CDR2 is SVGEGT. The data also belong to a second study, concerning T cells expressing NK-cell markers. That paper adds: Several of the donors also had these clonotypes leading their CD3+CD56-NKG2C+ fraction.

This sequence was found in a woman under 30 in good health. V usage is TRBV6-2 or TRBV6-3 and J usage is TRBJ2-3; TRBD2 matches 12 bases. The material sequenced was PBMCs. CDR3 region: CASSYGTSGSPQPSTDTQYF. As DNA, the CDR3 is TGTGCCAGCAGTTACGGGACTAGCGGGTCTCCACAGCCCAGCACAGATACGCAGTATTTT.